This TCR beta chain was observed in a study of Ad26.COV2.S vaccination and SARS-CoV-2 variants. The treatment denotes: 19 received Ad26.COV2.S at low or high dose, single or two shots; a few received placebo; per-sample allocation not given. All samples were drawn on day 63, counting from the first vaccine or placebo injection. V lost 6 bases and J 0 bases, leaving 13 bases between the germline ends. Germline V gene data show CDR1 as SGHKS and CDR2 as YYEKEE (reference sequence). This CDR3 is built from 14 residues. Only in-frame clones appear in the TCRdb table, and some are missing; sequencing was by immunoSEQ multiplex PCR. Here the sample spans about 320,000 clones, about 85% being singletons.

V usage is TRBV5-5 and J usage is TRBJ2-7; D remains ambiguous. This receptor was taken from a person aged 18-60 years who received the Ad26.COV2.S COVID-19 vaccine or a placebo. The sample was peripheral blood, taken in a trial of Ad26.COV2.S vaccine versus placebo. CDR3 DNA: TGTGCCAGCACCTTAGTAGGTTCCTCCTACGAGCAGTACTTC. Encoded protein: CASTLVGSSYEQYF.